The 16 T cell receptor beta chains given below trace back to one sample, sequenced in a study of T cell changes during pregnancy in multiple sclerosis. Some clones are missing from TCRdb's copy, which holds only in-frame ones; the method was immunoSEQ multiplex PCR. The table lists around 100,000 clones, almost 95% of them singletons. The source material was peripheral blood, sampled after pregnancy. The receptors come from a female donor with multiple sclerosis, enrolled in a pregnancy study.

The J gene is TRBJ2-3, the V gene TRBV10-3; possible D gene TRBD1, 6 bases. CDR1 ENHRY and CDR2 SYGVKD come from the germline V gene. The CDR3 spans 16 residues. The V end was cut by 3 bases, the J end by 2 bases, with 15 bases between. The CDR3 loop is CAISDPPQGNTDTQYF. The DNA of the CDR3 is TGTGCCATCAGTGACCCCCCACAGGGCAACACAGATACGCAGTATTTT.

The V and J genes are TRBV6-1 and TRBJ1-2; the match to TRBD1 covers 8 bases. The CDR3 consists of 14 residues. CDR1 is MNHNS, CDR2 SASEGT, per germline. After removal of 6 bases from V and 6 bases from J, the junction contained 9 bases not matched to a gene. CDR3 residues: CASSLRTGIDGYTF. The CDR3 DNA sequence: TGTGCCAGCAGCTTACGGACAGGGATAGATGGCTACACCTTC.

DNA of the CDR3: TGTGCCATCAGTCCGAGGGGGGAGACTAGCGGGGGGGCTGTCCGCAGGACCCAGTACTTC. It encodes CAISPRGETSGGAVRRTQYF. V usage is TRBV10-3 and J usage is TRBJ2-5; 14 bases align to TRBD2. V was pared by 5 bases and J by 7 bases, with 21 bases of the junction left unmatched. The CDR3 totals 20 residues. CDR1 is ENHRY and CDR2 is SYGVKD in the germline V gene.

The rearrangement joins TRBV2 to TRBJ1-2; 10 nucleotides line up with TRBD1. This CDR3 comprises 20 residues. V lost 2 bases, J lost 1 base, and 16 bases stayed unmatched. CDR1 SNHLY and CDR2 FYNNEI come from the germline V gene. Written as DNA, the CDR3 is TGTGCCAGCAGTGAACGTAGGGGACAGGGGTTTTATATCGGTAACTATGGCTACACCTTC. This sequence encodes CASSERRGQGFYIGNYGYTF.

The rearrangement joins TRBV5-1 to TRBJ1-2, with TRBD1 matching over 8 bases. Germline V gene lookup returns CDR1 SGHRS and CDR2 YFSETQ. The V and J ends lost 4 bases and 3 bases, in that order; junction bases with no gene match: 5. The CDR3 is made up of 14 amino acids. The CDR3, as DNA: TGCGCCAGCAGCATAGTGACAGGGGACTATGGCTACACCTTC. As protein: CASSIVTGDYGYTF.

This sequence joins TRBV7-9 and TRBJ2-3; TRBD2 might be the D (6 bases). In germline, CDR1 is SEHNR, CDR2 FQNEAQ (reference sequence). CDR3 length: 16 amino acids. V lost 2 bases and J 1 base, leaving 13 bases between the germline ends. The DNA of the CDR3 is TGTGCCAGCAGCTTATACGGCGGGGTCGGCACAGATACGCAGTATTTT. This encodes CASSLYGGVGTDTQYF.

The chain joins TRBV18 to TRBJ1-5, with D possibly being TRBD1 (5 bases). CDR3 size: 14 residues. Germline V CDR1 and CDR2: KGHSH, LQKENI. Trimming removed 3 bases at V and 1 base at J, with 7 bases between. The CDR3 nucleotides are TGTGCCAGCTCACCTCAGGGAAGCAATCAGCCCCAGCATTTT. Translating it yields CASSPQGSNQPQHF.

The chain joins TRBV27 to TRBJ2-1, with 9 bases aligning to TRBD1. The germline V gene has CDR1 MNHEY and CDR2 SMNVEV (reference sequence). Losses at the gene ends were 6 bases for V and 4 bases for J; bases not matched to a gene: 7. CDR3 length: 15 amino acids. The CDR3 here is CASSLGTGMYNEQFF. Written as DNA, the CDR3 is TGTGCCAGCAGCCTTGGGACAGGGATGTACAATGAGCAGTTCTTC.

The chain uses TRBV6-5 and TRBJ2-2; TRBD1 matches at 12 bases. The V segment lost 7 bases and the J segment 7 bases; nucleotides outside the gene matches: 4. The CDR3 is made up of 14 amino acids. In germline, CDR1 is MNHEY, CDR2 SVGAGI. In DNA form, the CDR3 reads TGTGCCAGCAAGGGGACAGGGGGCCTCGGGGAGCTGTTTTTT. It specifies CASKGTGGLGELFF.

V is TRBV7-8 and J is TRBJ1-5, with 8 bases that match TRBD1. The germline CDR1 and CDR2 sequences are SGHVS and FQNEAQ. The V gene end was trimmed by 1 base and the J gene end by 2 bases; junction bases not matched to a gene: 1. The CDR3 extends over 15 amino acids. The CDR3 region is CASSLDRGGNQPQHF. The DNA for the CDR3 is TGTGCCAGCAGCTTAGACAGGGGGGGCAATCAGCCCCAGCATTTT.

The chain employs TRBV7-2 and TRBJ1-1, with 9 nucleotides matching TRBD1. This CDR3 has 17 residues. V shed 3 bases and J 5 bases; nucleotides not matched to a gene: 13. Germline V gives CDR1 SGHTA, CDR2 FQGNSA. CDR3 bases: TGTGCCAGCAGCTTTGGGGCCAGGGGACAGGGTAGAACTGAAGCTTTCTTT. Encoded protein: CASSFGARGQGRTEAFF.

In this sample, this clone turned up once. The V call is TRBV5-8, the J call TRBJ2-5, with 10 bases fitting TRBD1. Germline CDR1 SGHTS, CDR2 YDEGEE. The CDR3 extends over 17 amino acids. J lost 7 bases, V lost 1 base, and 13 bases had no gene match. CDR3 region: CASSLRPGQGPEGTQYF. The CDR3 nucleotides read TGTGCCAGCAGCTTGCGTCCGGGACAGGGGCCCGAGGGGACCCAGTACTTC.

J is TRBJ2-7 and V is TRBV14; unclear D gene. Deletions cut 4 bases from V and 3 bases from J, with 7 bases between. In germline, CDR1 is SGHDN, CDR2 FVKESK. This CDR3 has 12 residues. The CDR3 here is CASSLAGYEQYF. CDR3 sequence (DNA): TGTGCCAGCAGCCTCGCAGGCTACGAGCAGTACTTC.

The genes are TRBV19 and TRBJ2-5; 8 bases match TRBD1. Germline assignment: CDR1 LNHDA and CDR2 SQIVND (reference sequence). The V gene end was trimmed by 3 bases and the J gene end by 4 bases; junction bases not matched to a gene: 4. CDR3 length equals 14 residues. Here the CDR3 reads CASSIDRGTETQYF. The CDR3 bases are TGTGCCAGTAGTATCGACAGGGGAACAGAGACCCAGTACTTC.

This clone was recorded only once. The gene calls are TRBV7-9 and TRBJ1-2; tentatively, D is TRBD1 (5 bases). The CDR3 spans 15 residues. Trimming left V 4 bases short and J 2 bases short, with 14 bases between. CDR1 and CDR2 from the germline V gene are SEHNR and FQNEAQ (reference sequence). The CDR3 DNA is TGTGCCAGCAGCTCCTCCAGGGTCGGGAACTATGGCTACACCTTC. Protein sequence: CASSSSRVGNYGYTF.

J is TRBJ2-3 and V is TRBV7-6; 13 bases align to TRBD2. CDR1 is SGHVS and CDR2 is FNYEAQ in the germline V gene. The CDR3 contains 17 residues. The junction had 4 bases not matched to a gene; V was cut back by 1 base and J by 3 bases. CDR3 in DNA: TGTGCCAGCAGCTTAGGACGGACTAGCGGGGGAACAGATACGCAGTATTTT. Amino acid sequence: CASSLGRTSGGTDTQYF.